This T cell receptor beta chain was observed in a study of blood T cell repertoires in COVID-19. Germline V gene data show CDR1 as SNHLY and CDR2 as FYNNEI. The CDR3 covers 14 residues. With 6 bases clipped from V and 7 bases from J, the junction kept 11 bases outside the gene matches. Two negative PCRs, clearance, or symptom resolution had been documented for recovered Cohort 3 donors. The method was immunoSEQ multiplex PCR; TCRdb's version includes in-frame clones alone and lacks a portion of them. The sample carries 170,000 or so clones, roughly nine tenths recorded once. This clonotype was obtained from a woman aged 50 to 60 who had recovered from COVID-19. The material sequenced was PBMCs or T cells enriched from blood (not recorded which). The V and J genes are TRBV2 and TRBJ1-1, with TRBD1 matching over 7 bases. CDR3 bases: TGTGCCAGCAGCGAACGACAGGGTTGGGGTGAAGCTTTCTTT. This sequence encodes CASSERQGWGEAFF.